Below are 29 T cell receptor beta chains sequenced from a single sample in a study of response to subunit inactivated influenza vaccine. TCRdb fed the RT-PCR reads into MiXCR, producing one record per CDR3 protein. The table lists 530,000 or so distinct CDR3 sequences, less than 15% of them singletons. Sequencing was performed on PBMCs from blood, taken roughly 12 days after vaccination. These receptors originate from a man between 45 and 60 years old who received an inactivated influenza vaccine.

The chain couples TRBV20-1 to TRBJ2-4; TRBD2 matches 8 bases. The germline gives CDR1 DFQATT, CDR2 SNEGSKA (reference sequence). V lost 5 bases to trimming and J lost 1 base; unmatched junction nucleotides: 7. The CDR3 consists of 15 residues. DNA of the CDR3: TGCAGTGCTCCCGGGCGGGGGGCGGCCAAAAACATTCAGTACTTC. Its translation: CSAPGRGAAKNIQYF.

The genes are TRBV6-1 and TRBJ2-2, with TRBD1 matching 10 bases. Germline assignment: CDR1 MNHNS and CDR2 SASEGT. CDR3 length equals 17 residues. The J segment lost 0 bases and the V segment lost 6 bases, leaving 7 bases of the junction unmatched. The CDR3 loop is CASSRGTGAANTGELFF. The CDR3 region has the DNA TGTGCCAGCAGCCGTGGGACAGGGGCCGCGAACACCGGGGAGCTGTTTTTT.

The chain uses TRBV28 and TRBJ1-5; D is undetermined. Germline lookup yields CDR1 MDHEN and CDR2 SYDVKM. V dropped 3 bases and J dropped 0 bases, with 12 bases sitting between them. This CDR3 spans 16 amino acids. The CDR3 loop reads CASSLGNLYSNQPQHF. The CDR3, as DNA: TGTGCCAGCAGTTTGGGAAATCTGTATAGCAATCAGCCCCAGCATTTT.

The chain employs TRBV6-1 and TRBJ1-5, with 7 bases fitting TRBD1. V lost 6 bases, J lost 0 bases, and 5 bases stayed unmatched. CDR1 is MNHNS and CDR2 is SASEGT in the germline V gene. The CDR3 runs 15 residues. The CDR3 protein is CASRETGSSNQPQHF. The CDR3 coding sequence is TGTGCCAGCAGGGAGACAGGGAGTAGCAATCAGCCCCAGCATTTT.

This clonotype was recorded a few times. The J gene is TRBJ2-5, the V gene TRBV7-2; D gene ambiguous. With 6 bases removed from V and 5 bases from J, the gap between germline ends came to 13 bases. Germline V gene sequence: CDR1 SGHTA, CDR2 FQGNSA. This CDR3 comprises 13 residues. The chain's CDR3 is CASRPPSSETQYF. The CDR3 nucleotides read TGTGCCAGCAGACCCCCTAGTTCCGAGACCCAGTACTTC.

This clonotype was observed a few times. The DNA of the CDR3 is TGTGCCATCAGTGAGTCGATTTTTGAGCCGATCTATGGCTACACCTTC. This sequence encodes CAISESIFEPIYGYTF. The chain has TRBV10-3 and TRBJ1-2; no clear D gene. This CDR3 comprises 16 residues. V lost 0 bases to trimming and J lost 4 bases, with 15 bases between them. Germline assignment: CDR1 ENHRY and CDR2 SYGVKD.

This clonotype has more than one count but fewer than ten. The chain combines TRBV5-6 with TRBJ2-2, with 9 bases lining up with TRBD1. Germline V lookup: CDR1 SGHDT, CDR2 YYEEEE. The CDR3 consists of 17 residues. The V gene end was trimmed by 0 bases and the J gene end by 6 bases; junction bases not matched to a gene: 9. CDR3 in amino acids: CASSLDRGRVVSGELFF. DNA for the CDR3: TGTGCCAGCAGCTTGGACAGGGGGCGCGTTGTTTCCGGGGAGCTGTTTTTT.

This clonotype was observed a few times. The chain is built from TRBV7-9 and TRBJ2-1; D remains unclear. Between the trimmed V and J ends, which lost 7 bases and 6 bases, there was a span of 25 bases. The length of the CDR3 is 17 residues. In germline, CDR1 is SEHNR, CDR2 FQNEAQ (reference sequence). CDR3 sequence: CASIPPVARRSGNEQFF. CDR3 DNA sequence: TGTGCCAGCATCCCACCGGTGGCTCGAAGGTCGGGCAATGAGCAGTTCTTC.

The gene calls are TRBV28 and TRBJ2-1; TRBD2 agrees at 7 bases. CDR3 length: 15 residues. Germline V lookup: CDR1 MDHEN, CDR2 SYDVKM. The trim removed 7 bases at V and 7 bases at J, leaving 13 bases unmatched. CDR3 nucleotide sequence: TGTGCCAGCACCTCATGGGCGGGAGCAGAGAATGAGCAGTTCTTC. Translation: CASTSWAGAENEQFF.

This clonotype was detected many times. The chain couples TRBV10-3 to TRBJ2-3; a weak D match, TRBD2 (6 bases). The CDR3 totals 14 residues. V lost 9 bases to trimming and J lost 5 bases, with 18 bases between them. Germline CDR1 ENHRY, CDR2 SYGVKD. CDR3 sequence reads: CAMAGTSRGDTQYF. The CDR3 bases are TGTGCCATGGCGGGGACCTCGCGGGGAGATACGCAGTATTTT.

V and J are TRBV19 and TRBJ1-2, with D tentatively TRBD1 (5 bases). The CDR3 extends over 13 amino acids. Germline CDR1 reads LNHDA; CDR2 reads SQIVND (reference sequence). The V gene lost 10 bases and the J gene lost 0 bases, with 12 bases spanning the gap. The CDR3 loop reads CATKDRANYGYTF. The CDR3 DNA follows: TGTGCCACTAAAGACAGAGCTAACTATGGCTACACCTTC. Supplemented by reference TRBV19 and TRBJ1-2, the full variable domain reads DGGITQSPKYLFRKEGQNVTLSCEQNLNHDAMYWYRQDPGQGLRLIYYSQIVNDFQKGDIAEGYSVSREKKESFPLTVTSAQKNPTAFYLCATKDRANYGYTFGSGTRLTVV.

The CDR3, as DNA: TGTGCCAGTAGTAATGCGGGTGCCTCCTACAATGAGCAGTTCTTC. It specifies CASSNAGASYNEQFF. The J gene is TRBJ2-1, the V gene TRBV19; tentatively, D is TRBD2 (5 bases). CDR3 size: 15 residues. Germline values: CDR1 LNHDA, CDR2 SQIVND (reference sequence). Trimming shortened V by 4 bases and J by 0 bases, and 10 bases separated the two germline ends. The variable domain in full, with the rest retrieved from reference TRBV19 and TRBJ2-1, is DGGITQSPKYLFRKEGQNVTLSCEQNLNHDAMYWYRQDPGQGLRLIYYSQIVNDFQKGDIAEGYSVSREKKESFPLTVTSAQKNPTAFYLCASSNAGASYNEQFFGPGTRLTVL.

This clonotype has a count of ten or more. This CDR3 is CASSLVRGASYEQYF. CDR3 nucleotide sequence: TGCGCCAGCAGCTTGGTCCGGGGAGCGAGCTACGAGCAGTACTTC. The chain carries TRBV5-1 and TRBJ2-7, with D possibly TRBD2 on 5 matching bases. The CDR3 runs to 15 residues. CDR1 is SGHRS and CDR2 is YFSETQ in the germline V gene. Trimming removed 0 bases at V and 3 bases at J, with 13 bases between.

The J gene is TRBJ2-6, the V gene TRBV4-3, with 9 bases fitting TRBD1. CDR1 LGHNA and CDR2 YSLEER come from the germline V gene. The CDR3 extends over 20 amino acids. Losses at the gene ends were 6 bases for V and 0 bases for J; bases not matched to a gene: 15. CDR3 residues: CASSPGIATGGSSGANVLTF. CDR3 in DNA: TGCGCCAGCAGTCCTGGGATTGCGACAGGGGGTAGCTCTGGGGCCAACGTCCTGACTTTC.

This chain uses TRBV12-3 or TRBV12-4 with TRBJ2-4, with 8 bases that match TRBD1. J was trimmed by 5 bases and V by 5 bases; bases with no gene match: 14. The length of the CDR3 is 17 residues. The CDR3 bases are TGTGCCAGCAGTCTAACAGGGGGATCTGGGTTCCAAAACATTCAGTACTTC. As protein: CASSLTGGSGFQNIQYF.

This clonotype showed up just a few times. The chain carries TRBV2 and TRBJ2-1; maybe TRBD1 (6 bases). The CDR3 contains 15 residues. V was shortened by 3 bases and J by 2 bases, with 11 bases between the two germline ends. From germline, CDR1 is SNHLY and CDR2 FYNNEI. The CDR3, as DNA: TGTGCCAGCAGTGACGGCAGGGGAGCCTACAATGAGCAGTTCTTC. Amino acid sequence: CASSDGRGAYNEQFF.

This clonotype has a handful of counts. The chain has TRBV29-1 and TRBJ1-1; TRBD1 is a possible D gene (6 bases). Germline V gene sequence: CDR1 SQVTM, CDR2 ANQGSEA. Trimming stripped 4 bases from V and 6 bases from J, with 15 bases between. The CDR3 has 13 residues. The CDR3 here is CSVVHPGAAEAFF. The CDR3 region has the DNA TGCAGCGTTGTTCATCCGGGGGCCGCTGAAGCTTTCTTT.

CDR3: CASSETPTVPYGYTF. CDR3 DNA: TGTGCCAGCAGTGAGACACCTACAGTCCCATATGGCTACACCTTC. The chain recombines TRBV12-3 or TRBV12-4 with TRBJ1-2; D is unclear. The CDR3 loop spans 15 amino acids. Trimming took 5 bases from V and 5 from J, leaving 18 bases between them.

This clonotype was seen more than once but under ten times. The V call is TRBV7-3, the J call TRBJ2-1; TRBD2 matches at 12 bases. V was clipped by 6 bases and J by 5 bases; unmatched bases: 2. This CDR3 has 14 residues. The germline gives CDR1 SGHTA, CDR2 FQGTGA. The CDR3 sequence: CASSTSGRNNEQFF. The CDR3 DNA reads TGTGCCAGCAGTACTAGCGGGAGGAACAATGAGCAGTTCTTC.

Comment on this clonotype: A read error may account for a junction end that differs from germline. Here the CDR3 DNA reads TGTGCCAGCTGCTTGGGGGGGAGCACAGATACGCAGTATTTT. Translated, it gives CASCLGGSTDTQYF. J is TRBJ2-3 and V is TRBV7-2; TRBD2 aligns across 7 bases. The CDR3 extends over 14 amino acids. CDR1 is SGHTA, CDR2 FQGNSA, per germline.

CDR3 loop: CASSGGTGGGKGYYGYTF. The CDR3 DNA is TGTGCCAGCAGCGGGGGAACAGGAGGGGGGAAAGGGTACTATGGCTACACCTTC. V and J are TRBV9 and TRBJ1-2, with D possibly being TRBD1 (6 bases). The CDR3 is 18 amino acids. Germline-derived CDR1 and CDR2 are SGDLS and YYNGEE. Trimming cost V 3 bases and J 3 bases, with 24 bases left between them.

This clonotype has more than one count but fewer than ten. The chain couples TRBV7-2 to TRBJ2-4; the match to TRBD2 covers 8 bases. V shed 3 bases and J 10 bases; nucleotides not matched to a gene: 11. Germline-derived CDR1 and CDR2 are SGHTA and FQGNSA. The CDR3 spans 15 residues. CDR3 in DNA: TGTGCCAGCAGCTTTTCCCCTGGCGGGGGGTCAATTCAGTACTTC. It yields the protein CASSFSPGGGSIQYF.

J is TRBJ1-4 and V is TRBV7-2; D gene uncertain. From germline, CDR1 is SGHTA and CDR2 FQGNSA. Deletions cut 3 bases from V and 8 bases from J, with 7 bases between. This CDR3 region has 12 residues. As DNA, the CDR3 is TGTGCCAGCAGCTTCAACATGGAAAAACTGTTTTTT. It is translated as CASSFNMEKLFF.

This clonotype was seen only a few times. The chain carries TRBV20-1 and TRBJ1-5; D unclear. Deletions cut 2 bases from V and 4 bases from J, with 9 bases between. The CDR3 is made up of 13 amino acids. The germline CDR1 and CDR2 sequences are DFQATT and SNEGSKA (reference sequence). In nucleotides, the CDR3 is TGCAGTGCTAGACTAGGAGTTAATCAGCCCCAGCATTTT. Translated: CSARLGVNQPQHF.

This clonotype was counted between two and nine times. The chain recombines TRBV3-1 with TRBJ2-6; TRBD1 matches at 9 bases. With 5 bases clipped from V and 1 base from J, the junction kept 6 bases outside the gene matches. This CDR3 is built from 17 residues. Germline V lookup: CDR1 LGHDT, CDR2 YNNKEL (reference sequence). DNA of the CDR3: TGTGCCAGCAGCTCGACAGGGGGACCTTCTGGGGCCAACGTCCTGACTTTC. It translates to CASSSTGGPSGANVLTF.

Comment on this clonotype: Sequence at one end of the junction differs from germline and may be a read error. V gene TRBV7-7 combines with J gene TRBJ2-2; possibly TRBD2 for D (6 bases). This CDR3 is built from 13 residues. From germline, CDR1 is SSHAT and CDR2 FNYEAQ (reference sequence). The CDR3 region is CASSLADVGELFF. The CDR3 DNA is TGTGCTAGCAGCTTAGCGGATGTCGGGGAGCTGTTTTTT.

This clonotype was seen repeatedly, ten times or more. The chain employs TRBV5-6 and TRBJ1-1; no definite D call. CDR3 length equals 14 residues. Germline V gives CDR1 SGHDT, CDR2 YYEEEE. Trimming cost V 0 bases and J 1 base, with 7 bases left between them. CDR3 loop: CASSLVTANTEAFF. The CDR3 nucleotides are TGTGCCAGCAGCTTGGTAACAGCGAACACTGAAGCTTTCTTT.

Ten or more counts support this clonotype. The V gene is TRBV20-1, the J gene TRBJ2-5; possible D gene TRBD1, 5 bases. The CDR3 loop spans 13 amino acids. V shed 4 bases and J shed 2 bases, with 11 bases lying between them. Germline lookup yields CDR1 DFQATT and CDR2 SNEGSKA (reference sequence). CDR3 loop: CSANWGQQETQYF. Written as DNA, the CDR3 is TGCAGTGCTAACTGGGGCCAACAAGAGACCCAGTACTTC.

This clonotype has a handful of counts. V is TRBV5-4 and J is TRBJ2-3; 11 positions agree with TRBD2. The CDR3 extends over 16 amino acids. After removal of 3 bases from V and 0 bases from J, the junction contained 3 bases not matched to a gene. CDR1 and CDR2 from the germline V gene are SGHNT and YYREEE (reference sequence). The DNA for the CDR3 is TGTGCCAGCAGCTCGACTAGCGGGGCGAGCACAGATACGCAGTATTTT. Its translation is CASSSTSGASTDTQYF.